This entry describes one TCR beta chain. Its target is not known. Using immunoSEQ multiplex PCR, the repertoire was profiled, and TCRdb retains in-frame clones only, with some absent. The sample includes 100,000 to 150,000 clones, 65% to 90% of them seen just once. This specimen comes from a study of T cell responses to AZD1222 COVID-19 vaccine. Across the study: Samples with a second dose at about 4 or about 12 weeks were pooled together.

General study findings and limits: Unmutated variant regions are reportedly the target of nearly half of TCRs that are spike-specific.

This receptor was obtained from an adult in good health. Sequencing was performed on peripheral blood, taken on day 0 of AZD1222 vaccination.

In DNA, the CDR3 is TGTGCCAGCAGCCAAGACCCGCAGGGTGGGGAAAAACTGTTTTTT. Amino acids: CASSQDPQGGEKLFF. The rearrangement joins TRBV4-2 to TRBJ1-4, with D perhaps matching TRBD1 (5 bases). V lost 0 bases and J lost 8, with 13 bases in between. The CDR3 is 15 residues long. CDR1 is LGHNA, CDR2 YNFKEQ, per germline.